This T cell receptor (beta chain) stems from a study of cytomegalovirus exposure and HLA in healthy donors. Across the study: Earlier sequencing of 150 million to 200 million T cells yielded 95 million to 120 million unique TCR beta sequences.

It was with 60 Vbeta and 13 Jbeta primers that the PCR ran. Some clones are missing from TCRdb's copy, which holds only in-frame ones; the method was immunoSEQ multiplex PCR. The sample shows 300,000 or so clones, 84% of them seen only once. J lost 8 bases, V lost 0 bases, and 5 bases had no gene match. Germline V gene lookup returns CDR1 SGDLS and CDR2 YYNGEE. The CDR3 extends over 15 amino acids. Sequencing was done on a sample of PBMCs. The chain employs TRBV9 and TRBJ2-1; 10 bases are a match to TRBD2. The origin of this receptor is a woman aged 40-49 years in good health and CMV-seropositive. The DNA for the CDR3 is TGTGCCAGCAGCGTAGAACTAGCGGGACTCTATGAGCAGTTCTTC. Its protein is CASSVELAGLYEQFF.